Described below is a single T cell receptor (beta chain) sequence and its context. Per the original data handling: Amplified reference gene primers provided the basis for estimating nucleated cell counts. TCRdb's copy holds only in-frame clones and misses some; the assay was immunoSEQ multiplex PCR. The V and J calls and clone size come from that table; D and trimming were worked out from the DNA. Of approximately 96,000 clones in the sample, roughly 90% were seen once. The CDR3 totals 15 residues. Trimming at V came to 5 bases and at J to 3 bases, leaving 10 bases not matched to a gene. Germline CDR1 and CDR2: MNHEY and SMNVEV (reference sequence). These data come from a study of blood T cell repertoires in COVID-19. Study-wide background: COVID-19 samples from acute and convalescent phases originated in the United States, Italy and Spain. The cDNA or gDNA used as material had been derived from T cells, B-cell-depleted T cells, or PBMCs.

V is TRBV27 and J is TRBJ2-7; 7 nucleotides match TRBD2. The TCR originated in a man between 60 and 75 years old with acute or convalescent COVID-19. Sequencing was performed on peripheral blood. CDR3 nucleotides: TGTGCCAGCAGTCCCCCGGCTAGCGGCATCTACGAGCAGTACTTC. Its translation is CASSPPASGIYEQYF.